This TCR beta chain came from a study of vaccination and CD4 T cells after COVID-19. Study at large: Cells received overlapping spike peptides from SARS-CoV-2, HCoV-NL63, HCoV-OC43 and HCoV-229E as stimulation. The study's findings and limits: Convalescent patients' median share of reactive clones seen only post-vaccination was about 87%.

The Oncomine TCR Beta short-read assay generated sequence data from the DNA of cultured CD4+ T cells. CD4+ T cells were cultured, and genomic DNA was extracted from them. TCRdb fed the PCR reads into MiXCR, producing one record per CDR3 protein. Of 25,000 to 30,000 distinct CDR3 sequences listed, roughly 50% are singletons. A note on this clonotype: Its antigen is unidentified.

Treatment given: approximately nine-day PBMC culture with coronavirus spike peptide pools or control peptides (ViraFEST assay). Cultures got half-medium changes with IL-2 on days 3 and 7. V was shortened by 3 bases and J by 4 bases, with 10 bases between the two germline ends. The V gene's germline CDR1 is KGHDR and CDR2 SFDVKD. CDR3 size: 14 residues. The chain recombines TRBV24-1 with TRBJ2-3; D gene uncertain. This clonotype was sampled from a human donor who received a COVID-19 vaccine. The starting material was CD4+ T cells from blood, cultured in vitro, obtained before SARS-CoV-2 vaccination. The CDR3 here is CATSDASQADTQYF. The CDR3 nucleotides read TGTGCCACCAGTGATGCATCCCAGGCAGATACGCAGTATTTT.